A single TCR beta chain is shown here with its context. The antigen is unknown. Germline V gene sequence: CDR1 MNHNS, CDR2 SASEGT. Trimming removed 2 bases from V and 1 base from J, with 7 bases in between. This CDR3 contains 14 residues. Sequenced by immunoSEQ multiplex PCR; TCRdb stores in-frame clones only, minus some. The sample comprises some 80,000 clones, about 92% of which are singletons, and 4% to 5.5% rests with the top ten. The data were taken from a study of OX40 agonist ivuxolimab in advanced cancers. At the level of the study: Patients received the agonistic anti-OX40 (CD134) antibody ivuxolimab. Partial responses, seen in three patients, involved one hepatocellular carcinoma and two cutaneous melanomas. The study's findings and limits: Among the lowest levels of clonal expansion were found in partial responders at 0.1-3.0 mg/kg. There was clonal expansion of CD4+ and CD8+ blood T cells by week 6 at 0.1 to 3.0 mg/kg.

The chain has TRBV6-1 and TRBJ2-3; D is unclear. The clonotype was recovered from an adult with an advanced solid tumor such as melanoma, head and neck, liver or kidney cancer. The input for sequencing was CD4+ or CD8+ T cells sorted from blood, taken in a trial of the OX40 agonist ivuxolimab. The CDR3 loop reads CASSERTGTDTQYF. The DNA of the CDR3 is TGTGCCAGCAGTGAAAGGACGGGCACAGATACGCAGTATTTT.